The 14 T cell receptor beta chains presented below share a single source sample, sequenced in a study of blood T cells in healthy people across ages (dated by TCRdb to between 2014 and 2016). The method was 5' RACE. Sequencing was performed on an Illumina HiSeq 2500. The second PCR ran for roughly 7 to 12 cycles and used a J-beta primer mix along with a sample-barcoded 5' primer. TCRdb reprocessed the public reads (quality trimming at Q25 with fastp, clone calling with MiXCR) and kept in-frame beta chains. Each entry merges the rows of one CDR3 protein and shows their most common DNA and genes. This sample has roughly 1,100,000 distinct CDR3 sequences in its table, and about 23% of those were observed once. The ten top clones hold approximately 0.71% of the sample. In addition, the sample was reused for a study of T cells of mothers and their children.

The source material was blood. The receptors here all came from a girl aged 2-10 years in good health.

This clonotype was recorded a few times. This CDR3 reads CASSNRDLTYEQYF. The CDR3 coding sequence is TGTGCCAGCAGTAACCGGGACCTTACCTACGAGCAGTACTTC. The V call is TRBV7-8, the J call TRBJ2-7; perhaps D is TRBD1 or TRBD2 (5 bases each). The V gene lost 6 bases and the J gene lost 2 bases, with 14 bases spanning the gap. The germline V gene has CDR1 SGHVS and CDR2 FQNEAQ. This CDR3 region has 14 residues.

The rearrangement uses TRBV2 and TRBJ2-5; weak D call: TRBD2 (6 bases). The CDR3 consists of 15 residues. The ends were cut back, 3 bases at V and 5 bases at J, with 16 bases in the middle. Germline CDR1 is SNHLY and CDR2 is FYNNEI. The CDR3 spells CASSDAPTSRETQYF. Here the CDR3 DNA reads TGTGCCAGCAGTGACGCTCCGACTAGTCGTGAGACCCAGTACTTC.

Comment on this clonotype: The conserved phenylalanine or tryptophan normally closing the CDR3 is absent here, so this likely arose from a read error. The chain is built from TRBV6-5 and TRBJ2-7, with 11 bases matching TRBD1. Germline CDR1 and CDR2: MNHEY and SVGAGI. Unmatched junction bases numbered 8, after V lost 0 bases and J lost 4 bases. The CDR3 has 17 amino acids. CDR3: CASSYSYTDRGLYEQYL. Here the CDR3 DNA reads TGTGCCAGCAGTTACTCGTATACGGACAGGGGGCTGTACGAGCAGTACCTC.

This rearrangement joins TRBV28 to TRBJ2-2, with a tentative D call TRBD1 (5 bases). The CDR3 totals 16 residues. V was trimmed by 6 bases and J by 4 bases, leaving 18 bases between them. Germline loops: CDR1 MDHEN, CDR2 SYDVKM. CDR3 protein: CASRILGQGGTGELFF. DNA for the CDR3: TGTGCCAGCAGAATATTGGGGCAGGGCGGCACCGGGGAGCTGTTTTTT.

This clonotype was counted between two and nine times. The rearrangement uses TRBV28 and TRBJ2-5; maybe TRBD1 (5 bases). The J call may be incorrect, as the DNA end agrees better with TRBJ2-7. This CDR3 has 15 amino acids. Per germline, CDR1 MDHEN and CDR2 SYDVKM. In nucleotides, the CDR3 is TGTGCCAGCAGTTTTGGCGACAGAGTCTCCTACGAGCAGTACTTC. Its protein is CASSFGDRVSYEQYF.

This clonotype came up once. The rearrangement joins TRBV7-2 to TRBJ2-3, with 11 bases aligning to TRBD1. Trimming took 3 bases from V and 9 from J; bases not matched to a gene: 8. Per the germline V gene, CDR1 is SGHTA and CDR2 is FQGNSA. The CDR3 covers 15 residues. In DNA, the CDR3 is TGTGCCAGCAGCTTCACCGGGACAGGGGGGAACACGCAGTATTTT. It is translated as CASSFTGTGGNTQYF.

This chain connects TRBV7-9 to TRBJ1-2; D gene uncertain. Germline V gives CDR1 SEHNR, CDR2 FQNEAQ (reference sequence). V dropped 5 bases and J dropped 4 bases, with 26 bases sitting between them. The CDR3 has 18 amino acids. In nucleotides, the CDR3 is TGTGCCAGCAGCCCCCTTGAGTCAGGACGAGCGAATCGCTATGGCTACACCTTC. Translation: CASSPLESGRANRYGYTF.

A few counts support this clonotype. V is TRBV4-1 and J is TRBJ2-7, with TRBD2 matching 10 bases. The germline V gene has CDR1 MGHRA and CDR2 YSYEKL. With V trimmed by 2 bases and J by 2 bases, 3 bases remained unmatched. The CDR3 runs 15 residues. This CDR3 is CASSQPGTSAYEQYF. The CDR3 nucleotides read TGCGCCAGCAGCCAACCAGGGACTAGCGCCTACGAGCAGTACTTC.

The chain carries TRBV7-3 and TRBJ2-7; no clear D. V lost 4 bases and J lost 2, with 15 bases in between. This CDR3 has 15 residues. Looked up from germline, CDR1 is SGHTA and CDR2 is FQGTGA. The CDR3 nucleotides read TGTGCCAGCAGCTCTACACCGGCAGGTCCCTACGAGCAGTACTTC. It translates to CASSSTPAGPYEQYF.

This clonotype has more than one count but fewer than ten. The chain employs TRBV7-2 and TRBJ2-1; 7 bases fit TRBD2. The DNA end is a closer match to TRBJ2-5, so the J assignment may be wrong. This CDR3 has 14 amino acids. The germline V gene encodes CDR1 SGHTA and CDR2 FQGNSA. The chain's CDR3 is CASSFLGGYETQYF. CDR3 bases: TGTGCCAGCAGTTTCCTGGGGGGGTATGAGACCCAGTACTTC.

The rearrangement joins TRBV6-2 or TRBV6-3 to TRBJ2-7; 10 positions match TRBD1. Germline V gene sequence: CDR1 MNHEY, CDR2 SVGEGT. This CDR3 region has 14 residues. With 4 bases clipped from V and 9 bases from J, the junction kept 9 bases outside the gene matches. The CDR3 loop is CASSFTTTGGGQYF. The CDR3 DNA sequence: TGTGCCAGCAGTTTCACTACGACAGGGGGCGGGCAGTACTTC.

This clonotype was picked up a small number of times. V and J are TRBV5-4 and TRBJ1-1; D unresolved. The germline V and J ends were trimmed by 4 bases and 0 bases, with 10 bases remaining between them. The CDR3 sequence is 14 residues long. CDR1 and CDR2 from the germline V gene are SGHNT and YYREEE (reference sequence). The chain's CDR3 is CASSAGRMNTEAFF. The CDR3 DNA reads TGTGCCAGCAGCGCCGGACGTATGAACACTGAAGCTTTCTTT.

V gene TRBV20-1 combines with J gene TRBJ2-1; the D call may be TRBD1 or TRBD2 (5 bases each). V was pared by 1 base and J by 0 bases, with 13 bases between. Germline lookup yields CDR1 DFQATT and CDR2 SNEGSKA (reference sequence). There are 16 residues in the CDR3. The CDR3 is CSARGEWGSSYNEQFF. In nucleotides, the CDR3 is TGCAGTGCTAGAGGGGAGTGGGGGAGCTCCTACAATGAGCAGTTCTTC.

In regard to this clonotype: At one end, the junction sequence differs from germline, possibly due to a read error. The chain is built from TRBV6-5 and TRBJ2-3, with D maybe TRBD2 (5 bases). This CDR3 comprises 16 residues. Germline V gives CDR1 MNHEY, CDR2 SVGAGI. The CDR3 nucleotides are TGTGGCAGCAGTTACCGGGTCGGGGAAACGACAGATACGCAGTATTTT. Encoded protein: CGSSYRVGETTDTQYF.